The following is a T cell receptor beta chain sequence with its context. Other DNA sequences in this specimen translate into the identical CDR3. Libraries were prepared by immunoSEQ multiplex PCR; TCRdb keeps only in-frame clonotypes and omits some of them. The table lists roughly 1.4 million clones, 98% to 99% of them singletons. This specimen belongs to a study of shared clonotypes between healthy human individuals. This sequence was found in a man aged 25-45 years in good health. The material sequenced was naive CD4+ T cells sorted from blood. Subset here: CD45RA+ positively selected.

CDR3 in DNA: TGTGCCAGCAGCTTGGGTGGGACAACTAATGAAAAACTGTTTTTT. Protein: CASSLGGTTNEKLFF. The chain recombines TRBV5-4 with TRBJ1-4; no clear D gene. The ends were cut back, 0 bases at V and 0 bases at J, with 6 bases in the middle. This CDR3 region has 15 residues. Germline V CDR1 and CDR2: SGHNT, YYREEE (reference sequence).